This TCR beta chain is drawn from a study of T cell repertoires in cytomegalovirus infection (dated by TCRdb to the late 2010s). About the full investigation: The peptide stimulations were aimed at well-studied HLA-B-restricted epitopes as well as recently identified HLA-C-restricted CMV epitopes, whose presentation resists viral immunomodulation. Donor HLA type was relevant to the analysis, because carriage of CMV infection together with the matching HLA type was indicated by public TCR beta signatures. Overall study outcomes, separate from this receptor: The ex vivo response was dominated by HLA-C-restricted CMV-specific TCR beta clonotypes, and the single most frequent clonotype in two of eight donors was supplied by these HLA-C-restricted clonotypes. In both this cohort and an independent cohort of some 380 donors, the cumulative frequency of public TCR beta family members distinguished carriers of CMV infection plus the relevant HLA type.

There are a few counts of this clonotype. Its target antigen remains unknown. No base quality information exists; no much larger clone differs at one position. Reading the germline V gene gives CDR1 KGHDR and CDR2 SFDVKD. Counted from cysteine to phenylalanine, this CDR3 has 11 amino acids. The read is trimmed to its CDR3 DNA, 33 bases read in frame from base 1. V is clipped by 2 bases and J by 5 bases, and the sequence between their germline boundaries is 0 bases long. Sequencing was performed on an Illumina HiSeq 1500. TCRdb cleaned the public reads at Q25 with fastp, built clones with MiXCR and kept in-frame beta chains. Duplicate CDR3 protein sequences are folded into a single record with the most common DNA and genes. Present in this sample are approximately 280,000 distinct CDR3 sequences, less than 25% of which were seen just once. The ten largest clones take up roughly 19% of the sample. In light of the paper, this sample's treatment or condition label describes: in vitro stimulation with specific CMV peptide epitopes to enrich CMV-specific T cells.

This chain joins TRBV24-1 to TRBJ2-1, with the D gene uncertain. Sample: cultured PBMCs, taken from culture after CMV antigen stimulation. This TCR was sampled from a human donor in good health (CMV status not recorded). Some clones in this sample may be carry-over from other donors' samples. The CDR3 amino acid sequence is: CATSDYNEQFF. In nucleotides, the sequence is TGTGCCACCAGTGATTACAATGAGCAGTTCTTC.